The sequence of this T cell receptor (beta chain) was determined in a study of cytotoxic CD8 clonotypes in ibrutinib-treated CLL (dated by TCRdb to the early 2020s). About the study as a whole: The cohort included some 14 treatment-naive and about a dozen relapsed/refractory patients; about 18 were IGHV unmutated. Partial responses were observed in 24 patients and complete responses in 2; after a median follow-up of around 68 months, remission was maintained in approximately 14 patients and progression was observed in approximately 12. The response samples were drawn at a median of approximately twelve months into treatment, with a range of about 6 to 40 months. On average, each sample yielded roughly 260,000 productive templates and tens of thousands of productive rearrangements. Of the 85 to 90 participants in the trial, about 25 had longitudinal samples available. Cryopreserved peripheral blood mononuclear cells were collected before treatment, at response, and at either disease progression or sustained remission. All remission and progressive disease samples were collected while patients were still receiving ibrutinib. What the work shows at the level of the full study, not this receptor alone: Clonality increased at ibrutinib response, stayed stable in sustained remission, and fell back toward baseline at progression. Lymph node repertoires were not examined, and the timing of sampling was not matched between patients in sustained remission and those whose disease progressed. Baseline clonality was found to be higher than that of age-matched healthy donors and was strongly correlated with circulating CD8+ T-cell counts. Public clonotypes were rare and either shrank or stayed stable during treatment, and the rise in clonality at ibrutinib response reflected expansion of private clonotypes.

In regard to this clone: What antigen it recognizes has not been identified. Within one base of it there is no much larger clone, and no base qualities were kept.

On a MiSeq, deep resolution sequencing aimed for a depth between 1 in 1 million and 1 in 200,000 T cells, with each clonotype covered approximately 10x on average. The immunoSEQ hsTCRB Kit was used to generate the TCR beta libraries. The study's processing was this. The data were analyzed with ImmunoSEQ Analyzer and ImmunoSEQ Data Assistant, and V, D and J gene assignments followed IMGT definitions. Clonality was computed as one minus normalized Shannon entropy of productive rearrangement frequencies, ranging from 0 to 1. Only overrepresented clonotypes making up at least 0.05% of each patient's repertoire were included in the public clonotype analysis. Thirteen age-matched healthy donor repertoires from immuneACCESS served as clonality controls. What TCRdb holds here is the immuneACCESS table cut down to in-frame rearrangements. Part of the clones is not present; checked against another copy, under half of the missing clones reflect an unresolved V gene, and the others are unexplained. The D gene and trimming were derived from the DNA, and the V and J assignments and clone size from that table. This sample holds about 25,000 clones; almost 85% were observed only once. The ten largest account for around 8.5% of the sample.

The CDR3 covers 15 residues, taking in both the cysteine and the phenylalanine. The only DNA kept is the CDR3, 45 bases in frame from the first base. V loses 4 bases at its end and J loses 1 base; junction bases beyond the gene matches: 3. CDR1 and CDR2, looked up from the germline V gene, are MGHRA and YSYEKL. In the paper's terms, the time point label means: roughly 25 months on ibrutinib. For TCR beta library preparation, 1.5 to 2 micrograms of genomic DNA were extracted from the cryopreserved PBMCs. High-throughput TCR beta sequencing was performed on longitudinal blood samples from CLL patients receiving ibrutinib monotherapy. Patients were enrolled in a phase 2 open-label single-center ibrutinib monotherapy trial.

The sequencing here drew on PBMCs, taken after 24 months of ibrutinib treatment. The receptor comes from a human donor with chronic lymphocytic leukemia. This receptor chain uses TRBV4-1 and TRBJ1-2, with 10 junctional bases fitting TRBD1. The CDR3 loop reads CASSLRDRGNYGYTF. The sequenced DNA: TGCGCCAGCAGCCTCCGGGACAGGGGTAACTATGGCTACACCTTC.